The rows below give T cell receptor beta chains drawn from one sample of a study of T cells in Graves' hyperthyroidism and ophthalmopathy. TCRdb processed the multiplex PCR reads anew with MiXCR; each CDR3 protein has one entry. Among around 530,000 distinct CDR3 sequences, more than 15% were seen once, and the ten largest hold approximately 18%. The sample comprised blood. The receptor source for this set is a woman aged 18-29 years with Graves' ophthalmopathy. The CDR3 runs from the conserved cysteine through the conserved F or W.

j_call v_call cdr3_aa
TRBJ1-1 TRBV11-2 CASSAGDEAFF
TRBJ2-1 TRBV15 CATSSRRERPEQFF
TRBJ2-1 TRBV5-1 CASSFSGAEEQFF
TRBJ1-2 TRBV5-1 CASSLVGDYGYTF
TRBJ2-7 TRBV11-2 CASSTGTAAYEQYF
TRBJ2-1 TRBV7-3 CASSFDTGYYNEQFF
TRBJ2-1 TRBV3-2 CASSYPGTYNEQFF
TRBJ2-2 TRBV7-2 CASSLRGVPNTGELFF
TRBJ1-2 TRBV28 CATPSTLGQGVVTGYTF
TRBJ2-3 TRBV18 CASSPPSSLSTDTQYF
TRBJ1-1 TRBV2 CASKEGGTEAFF
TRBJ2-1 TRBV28 CASSSPLARSYNEQFF
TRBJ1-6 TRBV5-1 CASSDRASNSPLHF
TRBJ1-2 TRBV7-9 CASSLVQGARGYTF
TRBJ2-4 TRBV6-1 CASSGTQNIQYF
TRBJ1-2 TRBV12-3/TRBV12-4 CASSIYPMGLDGYTF
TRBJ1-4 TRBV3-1 CASSLATRKLFF
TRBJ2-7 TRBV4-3 CASSPRLAADYEQYF